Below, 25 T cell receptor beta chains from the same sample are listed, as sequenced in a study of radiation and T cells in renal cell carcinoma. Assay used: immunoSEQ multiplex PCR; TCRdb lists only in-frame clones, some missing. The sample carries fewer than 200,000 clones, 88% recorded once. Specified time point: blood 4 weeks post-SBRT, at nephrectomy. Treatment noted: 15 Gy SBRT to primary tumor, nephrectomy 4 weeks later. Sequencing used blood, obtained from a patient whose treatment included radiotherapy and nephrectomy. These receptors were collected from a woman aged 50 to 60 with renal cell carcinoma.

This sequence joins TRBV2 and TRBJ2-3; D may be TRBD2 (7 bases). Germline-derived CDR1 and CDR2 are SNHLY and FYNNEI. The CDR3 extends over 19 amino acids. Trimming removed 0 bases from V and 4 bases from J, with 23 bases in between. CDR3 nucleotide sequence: TGTGCCAGCAGTGAAGCGCTAACTTTTCGGGGGGCGGGCCCAGATACGCAGTATTTT. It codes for CASSEALTFRGAGPDTQYF.

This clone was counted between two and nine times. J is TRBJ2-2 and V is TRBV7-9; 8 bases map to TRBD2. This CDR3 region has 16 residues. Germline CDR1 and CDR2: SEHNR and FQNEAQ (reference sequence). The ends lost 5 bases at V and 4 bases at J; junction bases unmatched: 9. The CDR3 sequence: CASSPAGGELTGELFF. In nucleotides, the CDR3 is TGTGCCAGCAGCCCCGCGGGGGGAGAGCTCACCGGGGAGCTGTTTTTT. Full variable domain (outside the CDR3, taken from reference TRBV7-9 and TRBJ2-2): DTGVSQNPRHKITKRGQNVTFRCDPISEHNRLYWYRQTLGQGPEFLTYFQNEAQLEKSRLLSDRFSAERPKGSFSTLEIQRTEQGDSAMYLCASSPAGGELTGELFFGEGSRLTVL.

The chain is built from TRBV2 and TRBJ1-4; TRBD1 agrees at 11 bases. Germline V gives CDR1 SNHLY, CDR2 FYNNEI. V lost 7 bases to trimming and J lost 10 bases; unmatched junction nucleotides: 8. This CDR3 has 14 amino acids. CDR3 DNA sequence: TGTGCCAGCACCCAGGACAGGGGGCGAGCAAAACTGTTTTTT. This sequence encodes CASTQDRGRAKLFF.

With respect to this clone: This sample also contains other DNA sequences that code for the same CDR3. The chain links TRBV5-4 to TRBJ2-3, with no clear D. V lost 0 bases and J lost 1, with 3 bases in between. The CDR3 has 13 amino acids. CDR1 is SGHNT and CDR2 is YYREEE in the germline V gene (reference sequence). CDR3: CASSLAGTDTQYF. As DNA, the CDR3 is TGTGCCAGCAGCTTGGCAGGCACAGATACGCAGTATTTT.

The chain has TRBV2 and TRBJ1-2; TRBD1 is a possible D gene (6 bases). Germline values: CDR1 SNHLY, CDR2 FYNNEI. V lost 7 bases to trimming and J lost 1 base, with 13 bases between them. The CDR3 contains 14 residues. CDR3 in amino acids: CASTGDTNNYGYTF. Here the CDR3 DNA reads TGTGCCAGCACCGGGGACACAAATAACTATGGCTACACCTTC.

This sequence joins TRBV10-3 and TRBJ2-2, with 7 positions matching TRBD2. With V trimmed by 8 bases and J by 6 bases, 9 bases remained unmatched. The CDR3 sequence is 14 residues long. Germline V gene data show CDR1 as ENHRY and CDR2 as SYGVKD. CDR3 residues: CAIAAGGRAGELFF. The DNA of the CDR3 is TGTGCCATCGCCGCCGGGGGGAGAGCCGGGGAGCTGTTTTTT.

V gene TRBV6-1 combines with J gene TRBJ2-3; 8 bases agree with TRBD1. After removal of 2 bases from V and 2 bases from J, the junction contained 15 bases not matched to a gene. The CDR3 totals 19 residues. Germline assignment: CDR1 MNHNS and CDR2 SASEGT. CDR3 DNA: TGTGCCAGCAGTGAAAAGGGGGGACAGGACAACCCCAACACAGATACGCAGTATTTT. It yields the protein CASSEKGGQDNPNTDTQYF.

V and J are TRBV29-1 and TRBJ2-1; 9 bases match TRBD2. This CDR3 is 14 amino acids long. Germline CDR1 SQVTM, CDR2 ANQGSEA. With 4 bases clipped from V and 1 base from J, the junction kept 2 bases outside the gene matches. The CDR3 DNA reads TGCAGCGTTGCCGCGGGGGGGTCCTACAATGAGCAGTTCTTC. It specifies CSVAAGGSYNEQFF.

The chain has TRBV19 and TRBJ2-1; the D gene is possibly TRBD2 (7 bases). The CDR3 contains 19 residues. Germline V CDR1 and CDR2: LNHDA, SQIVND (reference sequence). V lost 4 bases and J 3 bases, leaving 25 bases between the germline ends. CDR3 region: CASSTRIGTGGPNYNEQFF. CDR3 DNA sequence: TGTGCCAGTAGTACCCGGATAGGGACGGGGGGCCCAAACTACAATGAGCAGTTCTTC.

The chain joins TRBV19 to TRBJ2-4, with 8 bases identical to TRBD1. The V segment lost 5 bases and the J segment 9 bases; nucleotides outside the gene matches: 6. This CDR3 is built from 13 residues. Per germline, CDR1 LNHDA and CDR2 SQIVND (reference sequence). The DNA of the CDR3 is TGTGCCAGTAGTCCCTCGACAGGGGCCATTCAGTACTTC. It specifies CASSPSTGAIQYF. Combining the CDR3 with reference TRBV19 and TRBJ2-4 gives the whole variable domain DGGITQSPKYLFRKEGQNVTLSCEQNLNHDAMYWYRQDPGQGLRLIYYSQIVNDFQKGDIAEGYSVSREKKESFPLTVTSAQKNPTAFYLCASSPSTGAIQYFGAGTRLSVL.

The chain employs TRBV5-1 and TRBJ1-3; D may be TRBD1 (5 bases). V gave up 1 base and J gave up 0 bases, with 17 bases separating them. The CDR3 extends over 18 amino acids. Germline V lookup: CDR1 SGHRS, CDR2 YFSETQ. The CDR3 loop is CASSLSVGGSNSGNTIYF. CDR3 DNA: TGCGCCAGCAGCTTGTCAGTCGGGGGGTCTAACTCTGGAAACACCATATATTTT.

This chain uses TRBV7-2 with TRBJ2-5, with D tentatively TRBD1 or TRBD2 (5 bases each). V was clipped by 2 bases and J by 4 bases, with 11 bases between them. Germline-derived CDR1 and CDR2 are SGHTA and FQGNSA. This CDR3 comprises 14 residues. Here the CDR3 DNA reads TGTGCCAGCAGCTTACCCGGGGCTAGAGAGACCCAGTACTTC. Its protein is CASSLPGARETQYF.

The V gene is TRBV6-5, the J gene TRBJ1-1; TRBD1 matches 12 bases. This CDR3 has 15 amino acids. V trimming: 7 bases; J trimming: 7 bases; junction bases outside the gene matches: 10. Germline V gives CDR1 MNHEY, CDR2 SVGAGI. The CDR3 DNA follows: TGTGCCAGCACCCCCGAGGGACAGGGGGCCATTGAAGCTTTCTTT. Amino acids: CASTPEGQGAIEAFF.

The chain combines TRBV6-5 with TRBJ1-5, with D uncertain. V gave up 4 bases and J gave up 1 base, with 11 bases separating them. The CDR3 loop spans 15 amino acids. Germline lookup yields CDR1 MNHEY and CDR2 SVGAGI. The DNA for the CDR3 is TGTGCCAGCAGTTTAGGAAAAACAAGCAATCAGCCCCAGCATTTT. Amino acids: CASSLGKTSNQPQHF.

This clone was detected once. The CDR3 reads CASSSGTGGAEQYF. CDR3 nucleotides: TGTGCCAGCTCGTCCGGGACAGGGGGAGCCGAGCAGTACTTC. The chain links TRBV18 to TRBJ2-7, with 11 nucleotides matching TRBD1. Germline V gene lookup returns CDR1 KGHSH and CDR2 LQKENI. The CDR3 is 14 amino acids. J was trimmed by 6 bases and V by 6 bases; bases with no gene match: 7.

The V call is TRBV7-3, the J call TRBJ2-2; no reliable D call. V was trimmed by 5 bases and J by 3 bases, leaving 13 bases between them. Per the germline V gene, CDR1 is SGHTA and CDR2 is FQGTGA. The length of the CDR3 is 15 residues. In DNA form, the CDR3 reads TGTGCCAGCAGCCCCACCTCTAGTGACACCGGGGAGCTGTTTTTT. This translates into CASSPTSSDTGELFF.

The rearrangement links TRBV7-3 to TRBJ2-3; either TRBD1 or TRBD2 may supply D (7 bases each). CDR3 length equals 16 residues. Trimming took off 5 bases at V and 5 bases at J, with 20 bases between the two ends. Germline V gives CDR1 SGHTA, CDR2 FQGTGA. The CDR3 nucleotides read TGTGCCAGCAGCGCCAAGGTGGGGGGGACAGTAGATACGCAGTATTTT. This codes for CASSAKVGGTVDTQYF.

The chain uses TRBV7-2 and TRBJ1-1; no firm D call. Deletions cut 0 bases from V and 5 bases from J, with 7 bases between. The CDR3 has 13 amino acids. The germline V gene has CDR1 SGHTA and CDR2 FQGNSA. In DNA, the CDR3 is TGTGCCAGCAGCTTAGCGCAACGTACTGAAGCTTTCTTT. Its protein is CASSLAQRTEAFF.

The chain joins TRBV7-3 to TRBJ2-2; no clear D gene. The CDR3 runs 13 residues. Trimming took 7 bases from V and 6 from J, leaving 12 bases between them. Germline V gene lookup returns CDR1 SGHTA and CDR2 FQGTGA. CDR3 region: CASTVGPSGELFF. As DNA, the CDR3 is TGTGCCAGCACCGTAGGTCCGTCCGGGGAGCTGTTTTTT.

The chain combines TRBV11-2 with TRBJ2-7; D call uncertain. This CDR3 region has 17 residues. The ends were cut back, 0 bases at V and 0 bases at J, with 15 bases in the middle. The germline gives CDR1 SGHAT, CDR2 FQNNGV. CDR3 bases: TGTGCCAGCAGCTTAGATTGGTCCCCATGGGGCTCCTACGAGCAGTACTTC. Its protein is CASSLDWSPWGSYEQYF.

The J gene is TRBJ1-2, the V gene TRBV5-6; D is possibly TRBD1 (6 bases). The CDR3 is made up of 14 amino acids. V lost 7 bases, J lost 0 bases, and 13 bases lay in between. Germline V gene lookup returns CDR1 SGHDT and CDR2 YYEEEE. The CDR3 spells CASHVGTTNYGYTF. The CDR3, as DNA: TGTGCCAGCCACGTCGGGACAACTAACTATGGCTACACCTTC.

The chain's CDR3 is CASSSRTGPTPTNEKLFF. The CDR3 DNA reads TGTGCCAGCAGCTCCCGGACAGGCCCAACTCCAACTAATGAAAAACTGTTTTTT. This rearrangement joins TRBV7-9 to TRBJ1-4; 7 positions match TRBD1. V was clipped by 4 bases and J by 0 bases; unmatched bases: 11. This CDR3 region has 18 residues. CDR1 SEHNR and CDR2 FQNEAQ come from the germline V gene (reference sequence). Filled out from reference TRBV7-9 and TRBJ1-4, the complete variable domain reads DTGVSQNPRHKITKRGQNVTFRCDPISEHNRLYWYRQTLGQGPEFLTYFQNEAQLEKSRLLSDRFSAERPKGSFSTLEIQRTEQGDSAMYLCASSSRTGPTPTNEKLFFGSGTQLSVL.

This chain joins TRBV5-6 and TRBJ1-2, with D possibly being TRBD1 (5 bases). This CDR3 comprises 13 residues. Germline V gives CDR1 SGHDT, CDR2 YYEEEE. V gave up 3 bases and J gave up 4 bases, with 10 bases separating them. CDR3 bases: TGTGCCAGCAGCTCACAGGCCCTCTATGGCTACACCTTC. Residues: CASSSQALYGYTF.

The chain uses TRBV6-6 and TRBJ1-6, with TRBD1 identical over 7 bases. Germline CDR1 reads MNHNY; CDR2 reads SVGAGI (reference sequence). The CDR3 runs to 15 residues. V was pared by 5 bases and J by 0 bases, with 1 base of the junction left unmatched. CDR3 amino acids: CASSRDSSYNSPLHF. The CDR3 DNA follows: TGTGCCAGCAGTCGGGACAGCTCCTATAATTCACCCCTCCACTTT.

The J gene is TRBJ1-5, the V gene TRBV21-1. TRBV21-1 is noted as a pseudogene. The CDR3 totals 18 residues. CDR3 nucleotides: TGTGCCAGCAGCAAACGCAATAGATATTTTTATCCCAATCAGCCCCAGCATTTT. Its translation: CASSKRNRYFYPNQPQHF.